A single sample is the source of the 12 T cell receptor beta chains below, sequenced in a study of blood T cell repertoires in COVID-19. Generated by immunoSEQ multiplex PCR, the TCRdb table keeps only in-frame clones and is missing some. The data hold roughly 340,000 clones, with 85% to 90% observed a single time. The material sequenced was peripheral blood. These receptors all come from a woman aged 65 to 85 with COVID-19, enrolled during active disease.

A single count supports this clone. The J gene is TRBJ1-1, the V gene TRBV7-2; perhaps TRBD1 as D (6 bases). CDR3 length: 14 amino acids. Per the germline V gene, CDR1 is SGHTA and CDR2 is FQGNSA. V lost 6 bases to trimming and J lost 0 bases, with 11 bases between them. CDR3 loop: CASRQGSLNTEAFF. CDR3 sequence (DNA): TGTGCCAGCAGACAGGGATCTCTGAACACTGAAGCTTTCTTT. Filled out from reference TRBV7-2 and TRBJ1-1, the complete variable domain reads GAGVSQSPSNKVTEKGKDVELRCDPISGHTALYWYRQSLGQGLEFLIYFQGNSAPDKSGLPSDRFSAERTGGSVSTLTIQRTQQEDSAVYLCASRQGSLNTEAFFGQGTRLTVV.

The gene calls are TRBV6-5 and TRBJ1-1; TRBD1 aligns across 7 bases. The V gene's germline CDR1 is MNHEY and CDR2 SVGAGI. The CDR3 totals 16 residues. V gave up 2 bases and J gave up 0 bases; unmatched junction bases: 6. CDR3 nucleotides: TGTGCCAGCAGTTACGGGGACAGTCGATTGAACACTGAAGCTTTCTTT. Translating it yields CASSYGDSRLNTEAFF.

The CDR3 here is CATSPAGFDTQYF. In DNA form, the CDR3 reads TGTGCCACCAGCCCGGCGGGGTTCGATACGCAGTATTTT. The chain employs TRBV24-1 and TRBJ2-3; TRBD2 is a possible D gene (6 bases). The CDR3 runs to 13 residues. CDR1 and CDR2 from the germline V gene are KGHDR and SFDVKD. Trimming took 7 bases from V and 6 from J, leaving 13 bases between them.

This chain links TRBV21-1 with TRBJ1-2; the D segment call TRBD1 is taken from the table without a DNA check. TRBV21-1 is a pseudogene locus. The CDR3 extends over 18 amino acids. The CDR3 protein is CASSKRGGAVWNFYGYTF. The CDR3 nucleotides are TGTGCCAGCAGCAAAAGAGGGGGCGCTGTCTGGAACTTCTATGGCTACACCTTC.

This chain joins TRBV6-1 and TRBJ2-2; 7 nucleotides align to TRBD1. Germline assignment: CDR1 MNHNS and CDR2 SASEGT. Trimming cost V 2 bases and J 6 bases; bases outside gene matches: 6. The CDR3 sequence is 15 residues long. CDR3 region: CASSENTGVAGELFF. In DNA form, the CDR3 reads TGTGCCAGCAGTGAAAACACAGGGGTTGCCGGGGAGCTGTTTTTT.

The V and J genes are TRBV19 and TRBJ2-6, with TRBD1 matching 10 bases. The CDR3 length is 17 residues. The V segment lost 5 bases and the J segment 4 bases; nucleotides outside the gene matches: 8. Per germline, CDR1 LNHDA and CDR2 SQIVND (reference sequence). The DNA of the CDR3 is TGTGCCAGTAGTCATGGGACAGGGGCGGTAGGGGCCAACGTCCTGACTTTC. This codes for CASSHGTGAVGANVLTF.

The rearrangement links TRBV6-2 or TRBV6-3 to TRBJ2-5, with TRBD1 identical over 9 bases. Germline V gives CDR1 MNHEY, CDR2 SVGEGT. Trimming took 3 bases from V and 1 from J; bases not matched to a gene: 6. There are 16 residues in the CDR3. CDR3 nucleotides: TGTGCCAGCAGTTATCTTGGGACAGGGCTCCAAGAGACCCAGTACTTC. As protein: CASSYLGTGLQETQYF.

J is TRBJ2-7 and V is TRBV28; TRBD1 aligns across 8 bases. J lost 3 bases, V lost 6 bases, and 7 bases had no gene match. The CDR3 spans 14 residues. Germline loops: CDR1 MDHEN, CDR2 SYDVKM. The CDR3 sequence: CASRLDRGGYEQYF. CDR3 sequence (DNA): TGTGCCAGCAGACTAGACAGGGGCGGCTACGAGCAGTACTTC.

This sequence joins TRBV7-6 and TRBJ1-3, with TRBD1 as a possible D gene (6 bases). The CDR3 consists of 15 residues. V was clipped by 2 bases and J by 4 bases, with 12 bases between them. Germline assignment: CDR1 SGHVS and CDR2 FNYEAQ. CDR3 bases: TGTGCCAGCAGCTTAATGGCGGGGGCCGGAAACACCATATATTTT. This codes for CASSLMAGAGNTIYF.

The chain carries TRBV29-1 and TRBJ1-1, with a tentative D call TRBD1 (6 bases). CDR1 SQVTM and CDR2 ANQGSEA come from the germline V gene. This CDR3 spans 15 amino acids. The V gene lost 1 base and the J gene lost 4 bases, with 16 bases spanning the gap. The CDR3 loop reads CSVEGSAVGGTEAFF. CDR3 nucleotide sequence: TGCAGCGTTGAAGGATCCGCCGTAGGGGGCACTGAAGCTTTCTTT.

The chain couples TRBV19 to TRBJ2-5; TRBD1 is a possible D gene (5 bases). The V end was cut by 0 bases, the J end by 5 bases, with 10 bases between. The CDR3 consists of 14 residues. Germline CDR1 reads LNHDA; CDR2 reads SQIVND (reference sequence). CDR3 DNA sequence: TGTGCCAGTAGTATAGATTCTTCAGGGGAGACCCAGTACTTC. The encoded protein is CASSIDSSGETQYF. The whole variable domain, remainder taken from reference TRBV19 and TRBJ2-5, is DGGITQSPKYLFRKEGQNVTLSCEQNLNHDAMYWYRQDPGQGLRLIYYSQIVNDFQKGDIAEGYSVSREKKESFPLTVTSAQKNPTAFYLCASSIDSSGETQYFGPGTRLLVL.

This chain connects TRBV11-2 to TRBJ2-1, with D perhaps matching TRBD2 (6 bases). Trimming cost V 5 bases and J 7 bases, with 9 bases left between them. The CDR3 totals 12 residues. CDR1 SGHAT and CDR2 FQNNGV come from the germline V gene. In DNA form, the CDR3 reads TGTGCCAGCAGCGAAGGACTAAATGAGCAGTTCTTC. Protein sequence: CASSEGLNEQFF.